A single sample gave rise to the 9 T cell receptor beta chains below, sequenced in a study of blood T cells in healthy people across ages. Sample-barcoded 5' priming and a J-beta primer mix drove a second PCR of roughly 6 to 12 cycles. TCRdb passed the 5' RACE reads through MiXCR, listing each CDR3 protein once. The sample carries fewer than 900,000 distinct CDR3 sequences, about 34% recorded once. The material sequenced was blood. The source of these receptors is a man younger than 30 in good health.

This rearrangement joins TRBV20-1 to TRBJ1-3, with a weak D call TRBD1 (6 bases). This CDR3 region has 14 residues. Between the trimmed V and J ends, which lost 3 bases and 3 bases, there was a span of 12 bases. Germline assignment: CDR1 DFQATT and CDR2 SNEGSKA (reference sequence). The CDR3 DNA reads TGCAGTGCTAGCCCGGGGGCTGGTGGAAACACCATATATTTT. It translates to CSASPGAGGNTIYF.

In its sample, this clonotype was seen a few times. This chain connects TRBV5-1 to TRBJ2-6; D is perhaps TRBD1 (5 bases). Trimming took 6 bases from V and 2 from J, leaving 9 bases between them. Germline CDR1 SGHRS, CDR2 YFSETQ. CDR3 size: 14 residues. CDR3 DNA sequence: TGCGCCAGCAACTCAGGGCCTGGGGCCAACGTCCTGACTTTC. It specifies CASNSGPGANVLTF.

The chain has TRBV21-1 and TRBJ2-2; TRBD1 reflects the table's D call only, with no check against the DNA. TRBV21-1 is a pseudogene locus. CDR3 size: 14 residues. CDR3 residues: CASGGRQNTGELFF. CDR3 sequence (DNA): TGTGCCAGCGGCGGGCGGCAGAACACCGGGGAGCTGTTTTTT.

Comment on this clonotype: A read error may explain this, as a much larger clone is one base away. V gene TRBV6-5 combines with J gene TRBJ2-1, with D unclear. The last part of the DNA fits TRBJ2-7 better; the J call may be wrong. The CDR3 spans 16 residues. The germline gives CDR1 MNHEY, CDR2 SVGAGI. CDR3 bases: TGTGCCAGCAGCCCCGGACCGACCAGCTCCTACAATGAGCAGTACTTC. Its protein is CASSPGPTSSYNEQYF.

The chain joins TRBV5-4 to TRBJ2-7, with 7 bases that match TRBD1. The germline gives CDR1 SGHNT, CDR2 YYREEE (reference sequence). Germline trimming cut 1 base from V and 2 bases from J; bases unmatched to any gene: 12. CDR3 length equals 17 residues. CDR3 coding DNA: TGTGCCAGCAGCTTGAGGGGGCCGGCTACAAGAACCTACGAGCAGTACTTC. It codes for CASSLRGPATRTYEQYF.

The chain has TRBV20-1 and TRBJ1-6; 7 bases map to TRBD1. Germline-derived CDR1 and CDR2 are DFQATT and SNEGSKA (reference sequence). The length of the CDR3 is 18 residues. V lost 0 bases, J lost 0 bases, and 8 bases stayed unmatched. CDR3 in DNA: TGCAGTGCTAGAGATCTAGGACAGGAAGTCTCCTATAATTCACCCCTCCACTTT. Encoded protein: CSARDLGQEVSYNSPLHF.

This clonotype has a handful of counts. The chain carries TRBV2 and TRBJ1-2; possibly TRBD1 for D (6 bases). Trimming removed 6 bases from V and 7 bases from J, with 21 bases in between. This CDR3 comprises 15 residues. Germline loops: CDR1 SNHLY, CDR2 FYNNEI. CDR3 DNA: TGTGCCAGCAGCGGACAGCCGGCGATGGATGGTGGCTACACCTTC. Protein: CASSGQPAMDGGYTF.

The V and J genes are TRBV20-1 and TRBJ2-3; D could derive from TRBD1 or TRBD2 (5 bases each). The CDR3 consists of 14 residues. With 3 bases removed from V and 0 bases from J, the gap between germline ends came to 10 bases. CDR1 and CDR2 from the germline V gene are DFQATT and SNEGSKA (reference sequence). The CDR3 sequence is CSARARDSTDTQYF. CDR3 sequence (DNA): TGCAGTGCTAGGGCCAGGGACAGCACAGATACGCAGTATTTT.

The rearrangement joins TRBV9 to TRBJ2-7; no definite D call. The CDR3 spans 14 residues. CDR1 and CDR2 (germline): SGDLS, YYNGEE. V lost 2 bases and J lost 2, with 11 bases in between. CDR3 DNA: TGTGCCAGCAGCGTTTTTGCGGATCCCTACGAGCAGTACTTC. Residues: CASSVFADPYEQYF.